This T cell receptor beta chain stems from a study of T cells in Graves' hyperthyroidism and ophthalmopathy. As to this clonotype: Given a much more abundant clone one base away, this may be a read error.

This CDR3 spans 14 amino acids. Germline CDR1 and CDR2: MGHDK and SYGVNS. The CDR3 regions of TCR beta were amplified from RNA transcripts. Initially, a first-round RT-PCR of the TCR CDR3 employed the HTBI primer set. TCRdb recomputed calls from the multiplex PCR reads with MiXCR, one row per CDR3 protein. The table has 250,000 or so distinct CDR3 sequences, less than 15% seen once. A roughly 10 ml volume of fresh peripheral blood provided the PBMCs. The clonotype comes from a woman aged 40 to 55 with Graves' hyperthyroidism that later progressed to Graves' ophthalmopathy. The sample was blood. This chain joins TRBV25-1 and TRBJ1-1; D possibly corresponds to TRBD1 (6 bases). The CDR3 coding sequence is TGTGACAGCAGCATCATGGGGGGCGAGACTGAAGCTTTCTTT. This sequence encodes CDSSIMGGETEAFF.